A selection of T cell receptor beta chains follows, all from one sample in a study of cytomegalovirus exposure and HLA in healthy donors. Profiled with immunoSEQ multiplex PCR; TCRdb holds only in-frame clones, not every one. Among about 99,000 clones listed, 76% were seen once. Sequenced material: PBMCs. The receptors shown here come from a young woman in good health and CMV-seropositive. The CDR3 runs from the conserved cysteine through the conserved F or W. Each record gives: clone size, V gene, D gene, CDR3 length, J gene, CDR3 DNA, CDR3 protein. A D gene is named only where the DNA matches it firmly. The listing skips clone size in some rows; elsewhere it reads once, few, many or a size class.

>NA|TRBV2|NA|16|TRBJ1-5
TGTGCCAGCCGCCGGGGTGAGACATCTGCCAATCAGCCCCAGCATTTT
CASRRGETSANQPQHF
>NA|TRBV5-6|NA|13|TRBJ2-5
TGTGCCAGCAGCGGGTTTTTGGAGGGGACCCAGTACTTC
CASSGFLEGTQYF
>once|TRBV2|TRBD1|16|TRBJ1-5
TGTGCCAGCAGCCCACAGGGGGTTGTGGGCAATCAGCCCCAGCATTTT
CASSPQGVVGNQPQHF
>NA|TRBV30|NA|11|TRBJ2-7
TGTGCCTGGAGTTCGTCCTACGAGCAGTACTTC
CAWSSSYEQYF
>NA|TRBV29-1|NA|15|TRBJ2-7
TGCAGCGTCGCCCCTAGGCCGGGGGGCATCTACGAGCAGTACTTC
CSVAPRPGGIYEQYF
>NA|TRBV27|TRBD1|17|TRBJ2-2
TGTGCCAGCAGTTCTCCGGGACAGGGGATTCACACCGGGGAGCTGTTTTTT
CASSSPGQGIHTGELFF
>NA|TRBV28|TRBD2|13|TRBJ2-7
TGTGCCAGCTCGGGACTAGGTATCAACGAGCAGTACTTC
CASSGLGINEQYF
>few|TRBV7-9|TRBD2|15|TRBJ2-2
TGTGCCAGCAGGCCACTAGCGGGGAACACCGGGGAGCTGTTTTTT
CASRPLAGNTGELFF
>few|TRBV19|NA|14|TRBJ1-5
TGTGCCAGTAGTATTACAGTAGGAGGTCAGCCCCAGCATTTT
CASSITVGGQPQHF
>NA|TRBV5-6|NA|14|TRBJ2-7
TGTGCCACCACACTCGGTGGAGGGGCCCACGAGCAGTACTTC
CATTLGGGAHEQYF
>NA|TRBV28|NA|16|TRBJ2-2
TGTGCCAGCAGTTTAAGTAAGGGGAGGCGAACCGGGGAGCTGTTTTTT
CASSLSKGRRTGELFF
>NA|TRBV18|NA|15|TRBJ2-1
TGTGCCAGCTCACCACCGGCTAGCTGGGACAATGAGCAGTTCTTC
CASSPPASWDNEQFF
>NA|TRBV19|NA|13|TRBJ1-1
TGTGCCAGCCGAAGGGAGGTTGTGACTGAAGCTTTCTTT
CASRREVVTEAFF
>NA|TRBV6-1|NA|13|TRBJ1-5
TGTGCCAGCACCGGACAGAGCAATCAGCCCCAGCATTTT
CASTGQSNQPQHF
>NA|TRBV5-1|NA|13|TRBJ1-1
TGCGCCAGCAGCCCCGGACAGTACACTGAAGCTTTCTTT
CASSPGQYTEAFF
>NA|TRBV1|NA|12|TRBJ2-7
TGCACCAGCAGCCAAGGCGGGACCGAGCAGTACTTC
CTSSQGGTEQYF
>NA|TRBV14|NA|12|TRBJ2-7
TGTGCCAGCAGCCTTCTAGCCGACGAGCAGTACTTC
CASSLLADEQYF
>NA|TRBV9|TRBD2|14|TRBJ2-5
TGTGCCAGCAGCGTAGTGGCGGGAGGAGAGACCCAGTACTTC
CASSVVAGGETQYF
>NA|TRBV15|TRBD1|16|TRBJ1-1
TGTGCCACCAGCAGAGAGCCAGGGGGTGCGAACACTGAAGCTTTCTTT
CATSREPGGANTEAFF
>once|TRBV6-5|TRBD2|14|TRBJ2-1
TGTGCCAGCAGCCGAACGACTAGCAGTCATGAGCAGTTCTTC
CASSRTTSSHEQFF
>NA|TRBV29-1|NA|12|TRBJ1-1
TGCAGCGTTGCACAGGGGAACACTGAAGCTTTCTTT
CSVAQGNTEAFF
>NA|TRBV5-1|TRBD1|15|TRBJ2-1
TGCGCCAGCAGCTTGGGGGGGACAGCAGGCAATGAGCAGTTCTTC
CASSLGGTAGNEQFF
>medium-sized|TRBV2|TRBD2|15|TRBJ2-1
TGTGCCAGCAGTGTAGGGGTAGCGGGAGGACATGAGCAGTTCTTC
CASSVGVAGGHEQFF
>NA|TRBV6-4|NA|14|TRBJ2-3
TGTGCCAGCAGTGGCGGGGTTGGCACAGATACGCAGTATTTT
CASSGGVGTDTQYF
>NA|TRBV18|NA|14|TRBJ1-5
TGTGCCAGCTCCCAGCAAGAGGGCGCACAGCCCCAGCATTTT
CASSQQEGAQPQHF
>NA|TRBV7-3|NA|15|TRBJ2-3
TGTGCCAGCAGCTTAATGGGACTCGGCACAGATACGCAGTATTTT
CASSLMGLGTDTQYF
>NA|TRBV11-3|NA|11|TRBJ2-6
TGTGCCAGCAGCTCTACCAACGTCCTGACTTTC
CASSSTNVLTF
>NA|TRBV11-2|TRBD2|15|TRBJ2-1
TGTGCCAGCAGTCGGGGGGGCGGACTTTACAATGAGCAGTTCTTC
CASSRGGGLYNEQFF
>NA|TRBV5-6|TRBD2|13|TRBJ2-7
TGTGCCAGCAGCTTCGCGGGGGGGGACGAGCAGTACTTC
CASSFAGGDEQYF
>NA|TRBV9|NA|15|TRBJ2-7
TGTGCCAGCAGCGAGAACAGGGGACTTCCCTACGAGCAGTACTTC
CASSENRGLPYEQYF
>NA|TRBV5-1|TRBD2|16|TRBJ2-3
TGCGCCAGCAGCACGGGACTAGCGGGAGTGGGGGATACGCAGTATTTT
CASSTGLAGVGDTQYF
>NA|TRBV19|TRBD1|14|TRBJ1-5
TGTGCCAGTACCCCAGGGACAGGGGTTCAGCCCCAGCATTTT
CASTPGTGVQPQHF
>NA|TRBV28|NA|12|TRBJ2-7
TGTGCCATCACCCCCAGGGTTGGGGAGCAGTACTTC
CAITPRVGEQYF
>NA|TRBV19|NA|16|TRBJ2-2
TGTGCCAGTAGTAAAGGGGCAGGGATGAACACCGGGGAGCTGTTTTTT
CASSKGAGMNTGELFF
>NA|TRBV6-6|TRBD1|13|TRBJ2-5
TGTGCCAGCAGGACTACAGGGGAAGAGACCCAGTACTTC
CASRTTGEETQYF
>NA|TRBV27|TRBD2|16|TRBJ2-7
TGTGCCAGCAGTTTAGAAGTAGCGGGAGGTGGTTACGAGCAGTACTTC
CASSLEVAGGGYEQYF
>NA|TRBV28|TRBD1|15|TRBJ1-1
TGTGCCAGCAGTCGGGGGACAGGTAGGGGCACTGAAGCTTTCTTT
CASSRGTGRGTEAFF
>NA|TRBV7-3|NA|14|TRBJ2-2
TGTGCCAGCCGTGGAGGGACGAACACCGGGGAGCTGTTTTTT
CASRGGTNTGELFF
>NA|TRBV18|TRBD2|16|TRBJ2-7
TGTGCCAGCTCACCAAATCTAGCGGGAGGGCCCTACGAGCAGTACTTC
CASSPNLAGGPYEQYF
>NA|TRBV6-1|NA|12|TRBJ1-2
TGTGCCAGCAGTAGAGCTAACTATGGCTACACCTTC
CASSRANYGYTF
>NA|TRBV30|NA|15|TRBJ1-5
TGTGCCTGGAGTGATACGGATAGGGGCGGCCAGCCCCAGCATTTT
CAWSDTDRGGQPQHF
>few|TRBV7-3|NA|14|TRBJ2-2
TGTGCCAGCAGCCGGAGCGCGAACACCGGGGAGCTGTTTTTT
CASSRSANTGELFF
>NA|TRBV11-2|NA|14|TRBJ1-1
TGTGCCAGCAGCTTGTGGGACTTTGGCGCTGAAGCTTTCTTT
CASSLWDFGAEAFF
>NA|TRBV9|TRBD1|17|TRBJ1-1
TGTGCCAGCAGCGGGCGGGACAGTCCACCCATGAACACTGAAGCTTTCTTT
CASSGRDSPPMNTEAFF
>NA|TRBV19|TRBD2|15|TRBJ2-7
TGTGCCAGTTCGCTAGCGGGGGATCCGTCCTACGAGCAGTACTTC
CASSLAGDPSYEQYF
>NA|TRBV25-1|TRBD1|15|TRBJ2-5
TGTGCCAGCAGTGAGAACCAGGGGGCAGGGGAGACCCAGTACTTC
CASSENQGAGETQYF
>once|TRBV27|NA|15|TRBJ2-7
TGTGCCAGCAGTCCGGGACTGACGGGTGACTACGAGCAGTACTTC
CASSPGLTGDYEQYF
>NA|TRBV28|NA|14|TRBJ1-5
TGTGCCAGCAGTTTAACAGGGACCAATCAGCCCCAGCATTTT
CASSLTGTNQPQHF
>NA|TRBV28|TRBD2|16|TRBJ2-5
TGTGCCAGCAGTTTAATAAGCGGGAGTTGGGGAGAGACCCAGTACTTC
CASSLISGSWGETQYF
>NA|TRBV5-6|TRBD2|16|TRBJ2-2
TGTGCCAGCAGCCTGGGGCGGGGGGTTAACACCGGGGAGCTGTTTTTT
CASSLGRGVNTGELFF
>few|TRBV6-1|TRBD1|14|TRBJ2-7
TGTGCCAGCAACCCAAACAGGGGTTCCTACGAGCAGTACTTC
CASNPNRGSYEQYF
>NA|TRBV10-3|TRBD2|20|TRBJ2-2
TGTGCCATCAAATCATTATCCGGGACTAGCGGGAGAGAGGGGTCCGGGGAGCTGTTTTTT
CAIKSLSGTSGREGSGELFF
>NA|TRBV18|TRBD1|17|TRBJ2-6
TGTGCCAGCTCACCAGGGACAGGGGCCTCTGGGGCCAACGTCCTGACTTTC
CASSPGTGASGANVLTF
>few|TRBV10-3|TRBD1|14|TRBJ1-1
TGTGCCATCAGTACCGGGACAGAAAACACTGAAGCTTTCTTT
CAISTGTENTEAFF
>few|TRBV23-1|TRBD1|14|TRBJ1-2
TGCGCCAGCAGTGTGGACAGGGAAAACTATGGCTACACCTTC
CASSVDRENYGYTF
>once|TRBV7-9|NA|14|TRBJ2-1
TGTGCCAGCAGCCCTCCGGTCGGGAACAATGAGCAGTTCTTC
CASSPPVGNNEQFF
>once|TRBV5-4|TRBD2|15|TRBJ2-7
TGTGCCAGCACCCTGGGAGGGACGCACTCCTACGAGCAGTACTTC
CASTLGGTHSYEQYF
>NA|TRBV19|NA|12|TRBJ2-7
TGTGCCAGTAGTACTGCAGGGTACGAGCAGTACTTC
CASSTAGYEQYF
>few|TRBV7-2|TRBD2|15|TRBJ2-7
TGTGCCAGCAGCTTGGTGGGCGGGAGAGCTTACGAGCAGTACTTC
CASSLVGGRAYEQYF
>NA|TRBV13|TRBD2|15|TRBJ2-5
TGTGCCAGCAGCTCAACTAGCGGGGAGATAGAGACCCAGTACTTC
CASSSTSGEIETQYF